These T cell receptor beta chains were read from a single sample in a study of blood T cells in healthy people across ages. TCRdb reprocessed the 5' RACE reads with MiXCR, giving one entry per CDR3 protein. The sample includes roughly 700,000 distinct CDR3 sequences, around a quarter of them seen just once. This same sample was also part of a study on T cells of mothers and their children.

Sequenced sample: blood. The origin of the receptors is a boy aged 5 to 17 in good health. CDR3s include the opening cysteine and the closing phenylalanine or tryptophan. The D gene is left open where the match is weak. Some rows mark clone size as missing; the rest say once, few, many or name a class of expanded clone.

size: few; D: -; J: TRBJ2-5; V: TRBV12-3/TRBV12-4; DNA: TGTGCCAGCAGCTCCCCAGAAGAGACCCAGTACTTC; CDR3: CASSSPEETQYF
size: -; D: TRBD2; J: TRBJ2-3; V: TRBV4-1; DNA: TGCGCCAGCAGCCAAGCGGGGGGGAGCACAGATACGCAGTATTTT; CDR3: CASSQAGGSTDTQYF
size: once; D: -; J: TRBJ2-1; V: TRBV27; DNA: TGTGCCAGCAGTTCCTCCCTAAGGGGGGGCCTTAATTACAATGAGCAGTTCTTC; CDR3: CASSSSLRGGLNYNEQFF
size: -; D: TRBD1; J: TRBJ1-1; V: TRBV29-1; DNA: TGCAGCGTTGATAGTTCGGGGTGGACAGGGCGGGCTTTCTTT; CDR3: CSVDSSGWTGRAFF
size: -; D: TRBD2; J: TRBJ2-5; V: TRBV2; DNA: TGTGCCAGCACTAGCGGGGGTACCCAGTACTTC; CDR3: CASTSGGTQYF
size: few; D: TRBD1; J: TRBJ2-6; V: TRBV7-9; DNA: TGTGCCAGCAGCTCCTTCGCCGGGACAGGGATCTCTGGGGCCAACGTCCTGACTTTC; CDR3: CASSSFAGTGISGANVLTF
size: -; D: TRBD1; J: TRBJ1-6; V: TRBV9; DNA: TGTGCCAGCAGCGTAGAGGCAGGGGGATCACCCCTCCACTTT; CDR3: CASSVEAGGSPLHF
size: few; D: TRBD2; J: TRBJ2-1; V: TRBV5-1; DNA: TGCGCCAGCAGCCGCTTGTTAGCGGGATCCGGAGTCGATAATGAGCAGTTCTTC; CDR3: CASSRLLAGSGVDNEQFF
size: -; D: TRBD1; J: TRBJ2-7; V: TRBV5-1; DNA: TGCGCCAGCAACCCAGGAGACAGGGGCTACGAGGAGCAGTACTTC; CDR3: CASNPGDRGYEEQYF
size: few; D: -; J: TRBJ2-1; V: TRBV20-1; DNA: TGCAGTGCTAATCACGACAGCCTCTTAAACAATGAGCAGTTCTTC; CDR3: CSANHDSLLNNEQFF
size: -; D: TRBD1; J: TRBJ2-7; V: TRBV20-1; DNA: TGCAGTGCTAGATCCGGGACAGGGAGTCTCGAGCAGTACTTC; CDR3: CSARSGTGSLEQYF
size: -; D: -; J: TRBJ1-1; V: TRBV28; DNA: TGTGCCAGCAGGTTAACGGGGCCGAACACTGAAGCTTTCTTT; CDR3: CASRLTGPNTEAFF